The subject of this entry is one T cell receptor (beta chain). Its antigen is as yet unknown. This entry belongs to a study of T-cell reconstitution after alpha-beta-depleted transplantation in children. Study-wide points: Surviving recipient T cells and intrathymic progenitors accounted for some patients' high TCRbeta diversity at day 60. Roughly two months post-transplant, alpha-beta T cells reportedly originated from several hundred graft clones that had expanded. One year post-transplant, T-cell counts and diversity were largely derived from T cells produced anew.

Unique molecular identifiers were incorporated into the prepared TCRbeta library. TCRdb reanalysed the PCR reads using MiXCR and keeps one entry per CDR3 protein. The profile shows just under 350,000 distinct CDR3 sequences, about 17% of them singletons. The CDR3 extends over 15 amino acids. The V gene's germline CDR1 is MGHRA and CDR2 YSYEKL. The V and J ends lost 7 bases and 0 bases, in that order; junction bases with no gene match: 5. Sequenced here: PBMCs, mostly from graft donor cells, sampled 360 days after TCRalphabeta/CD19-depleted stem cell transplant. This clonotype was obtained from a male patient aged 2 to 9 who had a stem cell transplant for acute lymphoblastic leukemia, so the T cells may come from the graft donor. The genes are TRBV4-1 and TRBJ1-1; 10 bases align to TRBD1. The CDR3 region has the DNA TGCGCCAGCACCCTCGGACAGGGGGTGAACACTGAAGCTTTCTTT. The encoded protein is CASTLGQGVNTEAFF.